The rows below give T cell receptor beta chains drawn from one sample of a study of cytotoxic CD8 clonotypes in ibrutinib-treated CLL. Repertoires were generated with immunoSEQ multiplex PCR, while TCRdb's copy carries only in-frame clones and drops some. The sample shows approximately 190,000 clones, about 75% of them seen only once. The starting material was PBMCs, obtained after 12 months of ibrutinib treatment. These receptors all stem from a human donor with chronic lymphocytic leukemia. Each CDR3 is given with its conserved first and last residue. A D gene is named only where the DNA matches it firmly. The size entry is marked missing in some rows and otherwise reads once, few, many or a size class.

abundance	v_gene	len	j_gene	d_gene	CDR3aa	CDR3nt
few	TRBV5-1	15	TRBJ2-2	NA	CASSLGHLNTGELFF	TGCGCCAGCAGCTTAGGACACCTGAACACCGGGGAGCTGTTTTTT
NA	TRBV4-1	12	TRBJ2-3	NA	CASSQEGDTQYF	TGCGCCAGCAGCCAAGAGGGGGATACGCAGTATTTT
NA	TRBV29-1	15	TRBJ2-5	TRBD2	CSVWTSGRHRETQYF	TGCAGCGTTTGGACTAGCGGGAGGCATAGGGAGACCCAGTACTTC
NA	TRBV9	14	TRBJ1-4	NA	CASSGFGINEKLFF	TGTGCCAGCAGCGGATTCGGGATTAATGAAAAACTGTTTTTT
NA	TRBV15	14	TRBJ1-3	NA	CATSREDSGNTIYF	TGTGCCACCAGCAGAGAAGACAGTGGAAACACCATATATTTT
NA	TRBV29-1	13	TRBJ1-5	NA	CSVARQNNQPQHF	TGCAGCGTTGCGAGGCAGAACAATCAGCCCCAGCATTTT
once	TRBV28	16	TRBJ1-5	TRBD1	CASSSVYRGLGQPQHF	TGTGCCAGCAGTTCCGTCTACAGGGGATTGGGTCAGCCCCAGCATTTT
NA	TRBV5-1	15	TRBJ1-3	TRBD1	CASSSNRGTGNTIYF	TGCGCCAGCAGCTCGAACAGGGGAACAGGAAACACCATATATTTT
few	TRBV27	12	TRBJ1-2	TRBD1	CASRRTGHGYTF	TGTGCCAGCAGGCGGACAGGGCATGGCTACACCTTC
NA	TRBV18	16	TRBJ1-1	NA	CASSPGVGIANTEAFF	TGTGCCAGCTCACCCGGGGTCGGGATCGCGAACACTGAAGCTTTCTTT
NA	TRBV5-1	13	TRBJ1-2	NA	CASSFEGIDGYTF	TGCGCCAGCAGCTTCGAGGGTATCGATGGCTACACCTTC
once	TRBV11-2	17	TRBJ1-5	TRBD1	CASSPGQGGVGSQPQHF	TGTGCCAGCAGCCCCGGACAGGGTGGCGTGGGGAGTCAGCCCCAGCATTTT
NA	TRBV19	16	TRBJ2-2	NA	CASSIGGIPPTGELFF	TGTGCCAGTAGTATAGGAGGGATCCCACCCACCGGGGAGCTGTTTTTT
NA	TRBV6-1	16	TRBJ2-7	NA	CASSKDLGVNGYEQYF	TGTGCCAGCAGTAAAGATCTAGGGGTGAACGGATACGAGCAGTACTTC
NA	TRBV29-1	15	TRBJ2-3	TRBD1	CSVDPRDSSTDTQYF	TGCAGCGTTGATCCCCGGGACAGTAGCACAGATACGCAGTATTTT
once	TRBV9	17	TRBJ1-3	TRBD1	CASSLSQGGQGLDTIYF	TGTGCCAGCAGCTTATCCCAGGGGGGACAGGGGTTGGACACCATATATTTT
NA	TRBV2	13	TRBJ1-2	NA	CASSEQGQYGYTF	TGTGCCAGCAGTGAACAGGGCCAATATGGCTACACCTTC
NA	TRBV7-9	16	TRBJ1-2	NA	CASSLTAEGQAYGYTF	TGTGCCAGCAGCTTGACGGCTGAGGGCCAGGCGTATGGCTACACCTTC
few	TRBV30	12	TRBJ1-2	TRBD1	CAWRRTGVGYTF	TGTGCCTGGCGTAGGACAGGGGTGGGCTACACCTTC
NA	TRBV20-1	11	TRBJ1-2	NA	CSATANYGYTF	TGCAGTGCGACGGCTAACTATGGCTACACCTTC
NA	TRBV30	13	TRBJ2-7	NA	CAWSGDLRGEQYF	TGTGCCTGGAGTGGGGACTTAAGGGGCGAGCAGTACTTC
NA	TRBV5-1	16	TRBJ2-3	TRBD1	CASSLLGGAGTDTQYF	TGCGCCAGCAGCCTATTAGGGGGCGCCGGCACAGATACGCAGTATTTT
few	TRBV30	15	TRBJ2-1	TRBD2	CAWSRTGTSYNEQFF	TGTGCCTGGAGCAGGACCGGGACTAGCTACAATGAGCAGTTCTTC
NA	TRBV19	13	TRBJ1-2	NA	CASNEGGRYGYTF	TGTGCCAGTAATGAGGGGGGTCGGTATGGCTACACCTTC
few	TRBV12-5	15	TRBJ1-6	NA	CASGFFSSYNSPLHF	TGTGCTAGTGGTTTTTTTAGCTCCTATAATTCACCCCTCCACTTT
NA	TRBV7-2	16	TRBJ2-2	TRBD2	CASSSSIAGGTGELFF	TGTGCCAGCAGCAGTTCAATAGCGGGGGGGACCGGGGAGCTGTTTTTT
NA	TRBV5-1	15	TRBJ2-7	TRBD1	CASSRMTGEDAEQYF	TGCGCCAGCAGTCGTATGACAGGGGAAGATGCCGAGCAGTACTTC
NA	TRBV18	15	TRBJ1-5	TRBD1	CASSPGQGGYQPQHF	TGTGCCAGCTCACCGGGACAGGGGGGTTATCAGCCCCAGCATTTT
NA	TRBV18	15	TRBJ2-7	TRBD1	CASSPRQGADGEQYF	TGTGCCAGCTCACCAAGACAGGGGGCCGATGGAGAGCAGTACTTC
NA	TRBV30	14	TRBJ1-3	NA	CAWSWRGTGNTIYF	TGTGCCTGGAGTTGGAGAGGAACTGGAAACACCATATATTTT
NA	TRBV18	13	TRBJ1-5	NA	CASSPRSAQPQHF	TGTGCCAGCTCACCAAGGTCCGCGCAGCCCCAGCATTTT
few	TRBV5-4	14	TRBJ2-2	NA	CASTGQKGTGELFF	TGTGCCAGCACCGGACAAAAGGGGACCGGGGAGCTGTTTTTT
few	TRBV11-2	13	TRBJ1-2	NA	CASSLSPGNGYTF	TGTGCCAGCAGCTTGTCACCGGGGAATGGCTACACCTTC
NA	TRBV12-5	13	TRBJ2-7	NA	CASGLAGTHEQYF	TGTGCTAGTGGTTTAGCTGGGACCCACGAGCAGTACTTC
NA	TRBV5-5	13	TRBJ1-2	NA	CASSLVSGYGYTF	TGTGCCAGCAGCTTGGTGTCAGGGTATGGCTACACCTTC
few	TRBV30	13	TRBJ1-2	NA	CAWNGRANFGYTF	TGTGCCTGGAATGGACGGGCAAACTTCGGCTACACCTTC
NA	TRBV7-9	12	TRBJ1-2	NA	CASSLSENGYTF	TGTGCCAGCAGCTTGAGCGAGAATGGCTACACCTTC
once	TRBV11-2	14	TRBJ2-7	TRBD1	CASSYTGGAYEQYF	TGTGCCAGCAGCTATACAGGGGGCGCCTACGAGCAGTACTTC
NA	TRBV2	15	TRBJ1-5	NA	CASSEQGFLNQPQHF	TGTGCCAGCAGTGAACAGGGGTTTCTGAATCAGCCCCAGCATTTT
NA	TRBV7-9	13	TRBJ1-2	NA	CASSGRTVYGYTF	TGTGCCAGCAGCGGAAGGACAGTCTATGGCTACACCTTC
NA	TRBV18	15	TRBJ2-5	TRBD2	CASSPPWPGGETQYF	TGTGCCAGCTCACCACCGTGGCCGGGGGGGGAGACCCAGTACTTC
NA	TRBV6-6	14	TRBJ1-3	NA	CASCDASSGNTIYF	TGTGCCAGCTGCGACGCAAGCTCTGGAAACACCATATATTTT
once	TRBV9	18	TRBJ2-2	NA	CASSVEGTPSAPTGELFF	TGTGCCAGCAGCGTAGAGGGCACCCCTAGCGCCCCCACCGGGGAGCTGTTTTTT
NA	TRBV29-1	15	TRBJ2-2	TRBD1	CSVVEGAFVTGELFF	TGCAGCGTTGTAGAGGGGGCGTTTGTGACCGGGGAGCTGTTTTTT
NA	TRBV6-6	11	TRBJ1-6	TRBD1	CASRQGATLHF	TGTGCCAGCAGGCAGGGGGCGACCCTCCACTTT
NA	TRBV7-2	14	TRBJ2-7	NA	CASSLGSHGGEQYF	TGTGCCAGCAGCTTGGGATCACATGGCGGGGAGCAGTACTTC
few	TRBV4-1	17	TRBJ1-3	TRBD1	CASSQGQQGAGGNTIYF	TGCGCCAGCAGCCAAGGCCAACAGGGGGCCGGTGGAAACACCATATATTTT
NA	TRBV19	16	TRBJ2-3	NA	CASTARSVSSTDTQYF	TGTGCCAGTACGGCTAGATCGGTCTCTAGCACAGATACGCAGTATTTT